Listed below are T cell receptor beta chains from one sample, sequenced in a study of T-cell reconstitution after alpha-beta-depleted transplantation in children. TCRdb re-derived calls from the PCR reads in MiXCR, one entry per CDR3 protein. In the table there are 250,000 to 300,000 distinct CDR3 sequences, over 9% of which are singletons. Here the sequenced sample was PBMCs, taken before TCRalphabeta/CD19-depleted stem cell transplant. The receptors shown here come from a boy under three years old with acute myeloid leukemia, due to receive a stem cell transplant. The CDR3 runs from the conserved cysteine through the conserved F or W. A D gene is named only where the DNA matches it firmly. Size is stated for part of the rows, as once, few or many counts, or as a class when the clone is expanded.

J: TRBJ2-5
D: TRBD2
size: -
V: TRBV5-1
DNA: TGCGCCAGCAGCCTAGGGACTAGCGGGACTCAAGAGACCCAGTACTTC
CDR3: CASSLGTSGTQETQYF

J: TRBJ2-1
D: -
size: many
V: TRBV20-1
DNA: TGCAGTGCTAGAGCAGGGGGGATTGAGCAGTTCTTC
CDR3: CSARAGGIEQFF

J: TRBJ1-1
D: -
size: many
V: TRBV5-1
DNA: TGCGCCAGCAGCTTGGTGACCCAGGGGAGCACTGAAGCTTTCTTT
CDR3: CASSLVTQGSTEAFF

J: TRBJ2-1
D: -
size: many
V: TRBV29-1
DNA: TGCAGCGTTGAAGGAAGATCTGGAAACAATGAGCAGTTCTTC
CDR3: CSVEGRSGNNEQFF

J: TRBJ2-7
D: TRBD2
size: many
V: TRBV12-3/TRBV12-4
DNA: TGTGCCAGCAGTTTAGCGGCTAGCGGCTACGAGCAGTACTTC
CDR3: CASSLAASGYEQYF

J: TRBJ2-7
D: -
size: many
V: TRBV5-6
DNA: TGTGCCAGCAGCGCGTCCTACCGTTCCTACGAGCAGTACTTC
CDR3: CASSASYRSYEQYF

J: TRBJ2-7
D: TRBD1
size: few
V: TRBV6-5
DNA: TGTGCCAGCAGTTACTCGGACAGGGAGAACTACGAGCAGTACTTC
CDR3: CASSYSDRENYEQYF

J: TRBJ1-2
D: -
size: -
V: TRBV20-1
DNA: TGCAGTGCTCGGACAGTCTATGGCTACACCTTC
CDR3: CSARTVYGYTF

J: TRBJ2-7
D: TRBD1
size: many
V: TRBV5-1
DNA: TGCGCCAGCAGCTTGGGGGGGGGACAGGGGTCATTGCGGCAGTACTTC
CDR3: CASSLGGGQGSLRQYF

J: TRBJ2-7
D: -
size: -
V: TRBV7-2
DNA: TGTACCAGCAGCTTACCAACCGACTGCCCCTCCTACGAGCAGTACTTC
CDR3: CTSSLPTDCPSYEQYF